Described below is a single TCR beta chain sequence and its context. The antigen is unknown. A junction end diverges from the germline sequence, so it may reflect a read error. The record originates from a study of cytomegalovirus exposure and HLA in healthy donors. The study ran its PCR with 60 Vbeta and 13 Jbeta primers. Assay: immunoSEQ multiplex PCR; the TCRdb copy retains only in-frame clones and omits some. Of some 140,000 clones listed, 76% are singletons. The study, taken as a whole, reports: Investigators reported under 200 TCR beta chains as tied to cytomegalovirus.

Nominally healthy donors were sampled, though unrecorded immune exposures were likely. There are 16 residues in the CDR3. CDR1 and CDR2 from the germline V gene are SNHLY and FYNNEI. The V call is TRBV2, the J call TRBJ2-1; TRBD2 agrees at 8 bases. Sequenced input: PBMCs. The clonotype comes from a female donor in good health and CMV-seropositive. The DNA of the CDR3 is TGTGCCAGCAGTAAAGCGGGAACGGGAGGGCGGGATGAGCAGTTCTTC. Translation: CASSKAGTGGRDEQFF.